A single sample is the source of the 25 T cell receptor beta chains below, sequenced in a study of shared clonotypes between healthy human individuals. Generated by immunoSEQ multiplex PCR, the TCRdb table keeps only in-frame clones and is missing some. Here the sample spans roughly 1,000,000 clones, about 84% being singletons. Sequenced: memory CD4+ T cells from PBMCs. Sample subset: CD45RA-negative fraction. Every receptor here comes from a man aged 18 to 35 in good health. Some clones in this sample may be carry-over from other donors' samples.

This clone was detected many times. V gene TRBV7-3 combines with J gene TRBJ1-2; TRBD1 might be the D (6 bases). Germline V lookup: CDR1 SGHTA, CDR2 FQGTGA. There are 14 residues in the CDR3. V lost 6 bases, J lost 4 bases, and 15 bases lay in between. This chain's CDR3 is CASSPTGQIYGYTF. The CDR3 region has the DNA TGTGCCAGCAGTCCAACAGGACAGATCTATGGCTACACCTTC. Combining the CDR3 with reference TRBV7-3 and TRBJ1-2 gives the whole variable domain GAGVSQTPSNKVTEKGKYVELRCDPISGHTALYWYRQSLGQGPEFLIYFQGTGAADDSGLPNDRFFAVRPEGSVSTLKIQRTERGDSAVYLCASSPTGQIYGYTFGSGTRLTVV.

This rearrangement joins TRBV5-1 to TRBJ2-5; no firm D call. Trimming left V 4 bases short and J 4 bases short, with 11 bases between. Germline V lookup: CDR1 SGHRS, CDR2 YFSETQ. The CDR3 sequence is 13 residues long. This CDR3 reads CASSPYSRETQYF. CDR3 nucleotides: TGCGCCAGCAGCCCTTACTCGCGAGAGACCCAGTACTTC.

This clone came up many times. CDR3 nucleotide sequence: TGTGCCACCAGCAGAGGGATAGCCCCAGGCTACACCTTC. Translation gives CATSRGIAPGYTF. V usage is TRBV15 and J usage is TRBJ1-2; D remains ambiguous. Germline lookup yields CDR1 LNHNV and CDR2 YYDKDF (reference sequence). Trimming removed 1 base from V and 8 bases from J, with 11 bases in between. The CDR3 is 13 residues long.

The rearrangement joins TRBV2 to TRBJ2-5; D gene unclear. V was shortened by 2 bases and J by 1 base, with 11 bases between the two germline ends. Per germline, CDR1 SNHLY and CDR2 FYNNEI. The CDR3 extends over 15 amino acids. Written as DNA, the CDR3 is TGTGCCAGCAGTGAATTCGGAGTACTCCAAGAGACCCAGTACTTC. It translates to CASSEFGVLQETQYF.

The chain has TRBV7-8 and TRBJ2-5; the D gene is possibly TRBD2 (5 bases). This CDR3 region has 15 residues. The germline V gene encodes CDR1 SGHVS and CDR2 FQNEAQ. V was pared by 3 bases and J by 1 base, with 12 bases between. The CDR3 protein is CASSFRASRQETQYF. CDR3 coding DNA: TGTGCCAGCAGCTTTCGTGCTAGCCGCCAAGAGACCCAGTACTTC. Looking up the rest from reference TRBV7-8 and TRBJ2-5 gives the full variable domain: GAGVSQSPRYKVAKRGQDVALRCDPISGHVSLFWYQQALGQGPEFLTYFQNEAQLDKSGLPSDRFFAERPEGSVSTLKIQRTQQEDSAVYLCASSFRASRQETQYFGPGTRLLVL.

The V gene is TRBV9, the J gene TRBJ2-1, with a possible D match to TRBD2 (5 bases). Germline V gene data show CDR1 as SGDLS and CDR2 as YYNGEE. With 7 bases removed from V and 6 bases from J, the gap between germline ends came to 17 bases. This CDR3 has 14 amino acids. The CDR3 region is CASATDTRGNEQFF. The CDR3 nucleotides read TGTGCCAGCGCCACCGACACCCGGGGCAATGAGCAGTTCTTC.

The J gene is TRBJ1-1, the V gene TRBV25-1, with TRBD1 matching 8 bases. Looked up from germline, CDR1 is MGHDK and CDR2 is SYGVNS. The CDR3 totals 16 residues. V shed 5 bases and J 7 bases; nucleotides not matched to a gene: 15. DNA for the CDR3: TGTGCCAGCAGTACCTACACAAGGACAGGGAGAGATGAAGCTTTCTTT. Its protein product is CASSTYTRTGRDEAFF.

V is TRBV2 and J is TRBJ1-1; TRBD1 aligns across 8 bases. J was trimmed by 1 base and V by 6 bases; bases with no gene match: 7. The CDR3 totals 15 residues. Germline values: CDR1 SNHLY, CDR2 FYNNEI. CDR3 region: CASRVDRERNTEAFF. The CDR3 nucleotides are TGTGCCAGCAGAGTGGACAGGGAAAGGAACACTGAAGCTTTCTTT.

CDR3 sequence reads: CASSVSTDTQYF. The CDR3 nucleotides read TGTGCCAGCAGCGTTAGCACAGATACGCAGTATTTT. The chain carries TRBV5-4 and TRBJ2-3; D remains ambiguous. CDR1 SGHNT and CDR2 YYREEE come from the germline V gene (reference sequence). V lost 4 bases, J lost 0 bases, and 3 bases lay in between. The CDR3 has 12 amino acids.

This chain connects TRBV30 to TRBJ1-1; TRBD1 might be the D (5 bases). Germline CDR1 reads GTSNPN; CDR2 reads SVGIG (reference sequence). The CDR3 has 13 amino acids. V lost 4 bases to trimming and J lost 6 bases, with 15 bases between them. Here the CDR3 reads CAWTGWSGAEAFF. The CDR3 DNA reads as TGTGCCTGGACAGGGTGGTCCGGCGCTGAAGCTTTCTTT.

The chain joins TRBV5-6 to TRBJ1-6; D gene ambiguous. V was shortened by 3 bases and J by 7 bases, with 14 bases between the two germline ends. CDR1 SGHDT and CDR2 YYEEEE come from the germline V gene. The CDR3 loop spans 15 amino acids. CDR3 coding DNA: TGTGCCAGCAGCTCTTACTCGCTAGTCAATTCACCCCTCCACTTT. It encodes CASSSYSLVNSPLHF.

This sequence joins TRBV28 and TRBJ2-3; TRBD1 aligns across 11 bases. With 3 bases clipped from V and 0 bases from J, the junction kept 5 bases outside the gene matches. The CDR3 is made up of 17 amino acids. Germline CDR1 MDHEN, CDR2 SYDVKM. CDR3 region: CASSFGTGGFSTDTQYF. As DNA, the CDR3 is TGTGCCAGCAGTTTTGGGACAGGGGGTTTTAGCACAGATACGCAGTATTTT.

The CDR3 protein is CASSIFSAGRETQYF. Here the CDR3 DNA reads TGTGCCAGTAGTATCTTTTCGGCGGGAAGGGAGACCCAGTACTTC. This chain uses TRBV19 with TRBJ2-5; a weak D match, TRBD2 (6 bases). Germline lookup yields CDR1 LNHDA and CDR2 SQIVND (reference sequence). The CDR3 totals 15 residues. V lost 3 bases to trimming and J lost 5 bases, with 16 bases between them.

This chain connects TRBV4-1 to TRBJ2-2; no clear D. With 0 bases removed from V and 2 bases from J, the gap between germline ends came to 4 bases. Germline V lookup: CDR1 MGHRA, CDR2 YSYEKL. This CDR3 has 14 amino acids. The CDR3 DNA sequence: TGCGCCAGCAGCCAAGATGTCAACACCGGGGAGCTGTTTTTT. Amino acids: CASSQDVNTGELFF.

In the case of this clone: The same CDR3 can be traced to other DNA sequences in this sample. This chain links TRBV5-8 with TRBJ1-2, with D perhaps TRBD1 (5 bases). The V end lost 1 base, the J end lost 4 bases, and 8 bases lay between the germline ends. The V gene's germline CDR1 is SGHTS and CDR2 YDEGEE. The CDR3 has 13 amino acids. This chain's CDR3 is CASSLPGSYGYTF. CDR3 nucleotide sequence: TGTGCCAGCAGCTTGCCAGGGAGCTATGGCTACACCTTC.

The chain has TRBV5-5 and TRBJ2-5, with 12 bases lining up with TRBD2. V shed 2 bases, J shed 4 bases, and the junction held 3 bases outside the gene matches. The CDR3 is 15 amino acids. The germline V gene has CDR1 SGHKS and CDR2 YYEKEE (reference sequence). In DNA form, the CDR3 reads TGTGCCAGCAGCTTCCGACTAGCGGGAGTAGAGACCCAGTACTTC. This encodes CASSFRLAGVETQYF.

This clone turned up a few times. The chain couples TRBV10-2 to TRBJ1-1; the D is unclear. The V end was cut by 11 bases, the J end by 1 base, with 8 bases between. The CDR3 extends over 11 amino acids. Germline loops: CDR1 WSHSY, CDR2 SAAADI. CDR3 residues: CASAENTEAFF. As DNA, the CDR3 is TGCGCCTCGGCGGAGAACACTGAAGCTTTCTTT.

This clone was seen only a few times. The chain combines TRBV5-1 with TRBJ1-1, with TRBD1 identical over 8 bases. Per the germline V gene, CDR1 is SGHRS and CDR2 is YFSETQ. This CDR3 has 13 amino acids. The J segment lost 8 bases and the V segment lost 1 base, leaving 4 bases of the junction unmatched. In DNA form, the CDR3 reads TGCGCCAGCAGCTTGTCGGACAGGGCGGAAGCTTTCTTT. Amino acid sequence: CASSLSDRAEAFF.

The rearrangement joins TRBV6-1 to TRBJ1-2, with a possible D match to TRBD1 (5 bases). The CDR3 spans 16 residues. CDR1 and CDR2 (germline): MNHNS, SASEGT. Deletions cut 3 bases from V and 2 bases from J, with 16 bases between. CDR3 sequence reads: CASSDWTGTANYGYTF. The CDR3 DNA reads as TGTGCCAGCAGTGACTGGACCGGGACTGCAAACTATGGCTACACCTTC.

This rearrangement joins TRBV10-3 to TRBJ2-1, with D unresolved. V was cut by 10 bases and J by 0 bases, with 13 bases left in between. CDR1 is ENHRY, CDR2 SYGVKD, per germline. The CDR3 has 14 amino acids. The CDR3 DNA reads TGTGCCAGCCACACTTGGAGCTCCTACAATGAGCAGTTCTTC. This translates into CASHTWSSYNEQFF.

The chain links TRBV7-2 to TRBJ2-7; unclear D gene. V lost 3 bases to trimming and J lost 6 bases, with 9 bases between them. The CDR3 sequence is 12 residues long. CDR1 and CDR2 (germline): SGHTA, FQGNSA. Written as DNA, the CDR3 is TGTGCCAGCAGCTTCGGTACCGGCGAGCAGTACTTC. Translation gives CASSFGTGEQYF.

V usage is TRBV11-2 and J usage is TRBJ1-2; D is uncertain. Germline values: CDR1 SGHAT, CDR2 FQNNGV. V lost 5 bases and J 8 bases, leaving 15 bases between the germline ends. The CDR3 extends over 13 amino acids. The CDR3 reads CASSPERGGGYTF. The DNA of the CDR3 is TGTGCCAGCAGCCCAGAACGAGGTGGGGGCTACACCTTC.

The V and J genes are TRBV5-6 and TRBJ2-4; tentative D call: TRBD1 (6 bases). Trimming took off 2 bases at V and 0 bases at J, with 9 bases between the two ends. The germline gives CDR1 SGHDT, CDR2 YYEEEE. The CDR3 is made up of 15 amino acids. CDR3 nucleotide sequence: TGTGCCAGCAGCTTTTTGGACAGAGCCAAAAACATTCAGTACTTC. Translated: CASSFLDRAKNIQYF.

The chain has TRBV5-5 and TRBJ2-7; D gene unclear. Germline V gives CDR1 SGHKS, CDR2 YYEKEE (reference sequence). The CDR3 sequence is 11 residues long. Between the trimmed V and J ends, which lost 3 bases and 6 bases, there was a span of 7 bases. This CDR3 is CASSSTREQYF. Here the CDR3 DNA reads TGTGCCAGCAGCTCTACCCGCGAGCAGTACTTC.

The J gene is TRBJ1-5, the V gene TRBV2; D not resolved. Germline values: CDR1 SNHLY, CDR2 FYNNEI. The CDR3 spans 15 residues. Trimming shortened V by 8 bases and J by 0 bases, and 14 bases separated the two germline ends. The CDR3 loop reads CASSQGGDSNQPQHF. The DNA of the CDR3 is TGTGCCAGCTCCCAAGGAGGCGATAGCAATCAGCCCCAGCATTTT.